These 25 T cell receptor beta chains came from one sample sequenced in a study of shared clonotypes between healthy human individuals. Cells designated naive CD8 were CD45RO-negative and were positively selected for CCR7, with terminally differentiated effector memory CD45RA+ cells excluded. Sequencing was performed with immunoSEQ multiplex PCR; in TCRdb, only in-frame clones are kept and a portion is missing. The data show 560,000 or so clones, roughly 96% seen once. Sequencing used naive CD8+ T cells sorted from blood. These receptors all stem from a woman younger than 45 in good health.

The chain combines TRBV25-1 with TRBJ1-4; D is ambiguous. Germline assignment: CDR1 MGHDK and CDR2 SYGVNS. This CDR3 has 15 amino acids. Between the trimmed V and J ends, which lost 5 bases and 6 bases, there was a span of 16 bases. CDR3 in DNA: TGTGCCAGCAGTCCATCGTCGGTGGGCTATGAAAAACTGTTTTTT. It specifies CASSPSSVGYEKLFF.

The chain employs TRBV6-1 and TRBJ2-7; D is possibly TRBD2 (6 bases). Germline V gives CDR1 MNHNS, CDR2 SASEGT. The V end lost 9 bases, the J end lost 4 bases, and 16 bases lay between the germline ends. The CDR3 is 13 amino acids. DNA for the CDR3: TGTGCCAGTAATCCGGGACTTTTTTACGAGCAGTACTTC. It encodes CASNPGLFYEQYF.

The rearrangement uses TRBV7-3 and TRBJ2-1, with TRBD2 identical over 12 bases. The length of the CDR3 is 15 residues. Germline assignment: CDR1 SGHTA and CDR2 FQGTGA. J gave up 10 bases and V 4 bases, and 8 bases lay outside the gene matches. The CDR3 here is CASSYLAGGPAEQFF. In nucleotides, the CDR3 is TGTGCCAGCAGCTACCTAGCGGGAGGGCCTGCGGAGCAGTTCTTC.

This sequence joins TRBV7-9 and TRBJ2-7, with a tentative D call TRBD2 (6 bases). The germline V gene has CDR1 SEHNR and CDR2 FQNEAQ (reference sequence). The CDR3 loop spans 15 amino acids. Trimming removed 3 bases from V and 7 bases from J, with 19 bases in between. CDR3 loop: CASSFGTPRELEQYF. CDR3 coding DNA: TGTGCCAGCAGCTTTGGTACCCCCCGGGAGTTGGAGCAGTACTTC.

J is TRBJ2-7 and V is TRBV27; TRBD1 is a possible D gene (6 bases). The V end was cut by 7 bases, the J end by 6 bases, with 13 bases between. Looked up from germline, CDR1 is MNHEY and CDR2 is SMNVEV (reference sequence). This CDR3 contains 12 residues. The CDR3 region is CASKRGHAEQYF. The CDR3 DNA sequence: TGTGCCAGCAAACGGGGACACGCCGAGCAGTACTTC.

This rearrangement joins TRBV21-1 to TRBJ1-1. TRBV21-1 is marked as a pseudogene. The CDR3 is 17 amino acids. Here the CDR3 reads CARTTIKGGWVNTEAFF. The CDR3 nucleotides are TGTGCCAGGACTACCATAAAGGGTGGGTGGGTAAACACTGAAGCTTTCTTT.

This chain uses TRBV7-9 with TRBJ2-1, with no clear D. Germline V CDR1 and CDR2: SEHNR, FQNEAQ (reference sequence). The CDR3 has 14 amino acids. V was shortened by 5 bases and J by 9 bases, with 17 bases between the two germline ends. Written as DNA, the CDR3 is TGTGCCAGCAGCCCGACCCCCTTCATTGGTGAGCAGTTCTTC. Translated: CASSPTPFIGEQFF.

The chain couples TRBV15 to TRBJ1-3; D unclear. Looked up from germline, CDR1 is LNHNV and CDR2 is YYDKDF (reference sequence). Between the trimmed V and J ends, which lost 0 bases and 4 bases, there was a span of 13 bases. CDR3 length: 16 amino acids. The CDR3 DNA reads TGTGCCACCAGCAGAGATTCGGAGGGAAAGGGAAACACCATATATTTT. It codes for CATSRDSEGKGNTIYF.

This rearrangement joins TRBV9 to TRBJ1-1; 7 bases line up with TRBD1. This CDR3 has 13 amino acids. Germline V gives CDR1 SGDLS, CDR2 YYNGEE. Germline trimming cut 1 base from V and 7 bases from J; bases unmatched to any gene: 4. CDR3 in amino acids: CASSVYHRGEAFF. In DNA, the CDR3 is TGTGCCAGCAGCGTATACCACAGGGGTGAAGCTTTCTTT.

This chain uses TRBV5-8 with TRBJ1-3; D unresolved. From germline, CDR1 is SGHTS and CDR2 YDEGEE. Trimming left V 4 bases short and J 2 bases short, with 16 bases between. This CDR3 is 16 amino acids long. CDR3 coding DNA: TGTGCCAGCAGCCTGACGGGTGCCCTGACTGGAAACACCATATATTTT. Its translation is CASSLTGALTGNTIYF.

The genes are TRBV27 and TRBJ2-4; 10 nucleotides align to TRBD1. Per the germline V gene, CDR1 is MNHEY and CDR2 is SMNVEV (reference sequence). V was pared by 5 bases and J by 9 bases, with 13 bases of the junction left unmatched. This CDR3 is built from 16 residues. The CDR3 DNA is TGTGCCAGCAGTGTCGGGACAGGGGCGACTTTGGGCATTCAGTACTTC. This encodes CASSVGTGATLGIQYF.

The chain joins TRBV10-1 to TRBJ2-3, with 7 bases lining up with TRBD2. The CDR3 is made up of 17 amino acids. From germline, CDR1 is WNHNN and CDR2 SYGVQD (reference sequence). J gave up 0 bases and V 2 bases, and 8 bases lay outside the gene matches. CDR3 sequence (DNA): TGCGCCAGCAGTGAGGGTAGCGGGTCCTTCAGCACAGATACGCAGTATTTT. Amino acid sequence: CASSEGSGSFSTDTQYF.

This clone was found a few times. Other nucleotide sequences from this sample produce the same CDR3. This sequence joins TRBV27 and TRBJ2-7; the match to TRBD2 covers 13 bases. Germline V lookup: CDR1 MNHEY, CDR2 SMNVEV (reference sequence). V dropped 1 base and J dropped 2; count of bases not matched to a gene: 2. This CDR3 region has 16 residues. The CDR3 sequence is CASSLLLAGGPYEQYF. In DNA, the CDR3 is TGTGCCAGCAGTTTATTACTAGCGGGAGGGCCCTACGAGCAGTACTTC.

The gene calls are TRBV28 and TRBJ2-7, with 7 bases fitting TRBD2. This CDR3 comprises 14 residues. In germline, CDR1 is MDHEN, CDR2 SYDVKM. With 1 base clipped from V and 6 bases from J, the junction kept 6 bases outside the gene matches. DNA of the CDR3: TGTGCCAGCAGTTTATTGGCGGGAGCGGGCGAGCAGTACTTC. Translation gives CASSLLAGAGEQYF.

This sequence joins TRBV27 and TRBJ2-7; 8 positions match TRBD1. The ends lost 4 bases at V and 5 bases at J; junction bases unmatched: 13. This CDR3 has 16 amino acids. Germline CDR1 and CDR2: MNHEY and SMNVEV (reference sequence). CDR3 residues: CASSSSPGTGPHEQYF. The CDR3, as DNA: TGTGCCAGCAGTTCCTCTCCCGGGACAGGTCCCCACGAGCAGTACTTC.

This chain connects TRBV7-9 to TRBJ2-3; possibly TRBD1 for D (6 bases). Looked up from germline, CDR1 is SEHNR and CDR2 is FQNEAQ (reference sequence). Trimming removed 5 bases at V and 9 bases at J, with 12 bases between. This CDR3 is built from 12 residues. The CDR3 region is CASSPGQNTQYF. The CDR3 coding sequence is TGTGCCAGCAGCCCCGGACAGAACACGCAGTATTTT.

The CDR3 spells CASSVQDGSNEQFF. As DNA, the CDR3 is TGTGCCAGCAGCGTACAAGACGGGAGCAATGAGCAGTTCTTC. This chain joins TRBV9 and TRBJ2-1, with a weak D call TRBD2 (6 bases). Trimming took off 1 base at V and 6 bases at J, with 11 bases between the two ends. Germline lookup yields CDR1 SGDLS and CDR2 YYNGEE. CDR3 length equals 14 residues.

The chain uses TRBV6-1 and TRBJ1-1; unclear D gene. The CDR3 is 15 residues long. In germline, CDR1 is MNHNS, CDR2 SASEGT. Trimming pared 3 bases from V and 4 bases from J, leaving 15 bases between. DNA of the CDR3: TGTGCCAGCAGTGAGTTTGTTGGGAAAGGCACTGAAGCTTTCTTT. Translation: CASSEFVGKGTEAFF.

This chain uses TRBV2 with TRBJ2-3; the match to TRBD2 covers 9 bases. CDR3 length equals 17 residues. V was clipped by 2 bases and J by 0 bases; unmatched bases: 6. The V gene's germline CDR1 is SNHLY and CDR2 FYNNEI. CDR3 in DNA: TGTGCCAGCAGTGAACTGCCTAGCGGGACCAGCACAGATACGCAGTATTTT. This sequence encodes CASSELPSGTSTDTQYF.

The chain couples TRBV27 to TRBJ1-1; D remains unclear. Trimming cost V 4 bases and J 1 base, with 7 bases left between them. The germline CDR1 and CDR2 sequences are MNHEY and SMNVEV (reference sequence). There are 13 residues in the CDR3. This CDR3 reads CASSYDGNTEAFF. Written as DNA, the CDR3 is TGTGCCAGCAGTTACGACGGGAACACTGAAGCTTTCTTT.

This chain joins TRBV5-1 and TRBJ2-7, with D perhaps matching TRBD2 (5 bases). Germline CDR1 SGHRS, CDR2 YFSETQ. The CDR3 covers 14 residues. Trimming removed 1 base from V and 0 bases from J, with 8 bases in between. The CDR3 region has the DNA TGCGCCAGCAGCTTGAGCGGAATCTCCTACGAGCAGTACTTC. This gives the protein CASSLSGISYEQYF.

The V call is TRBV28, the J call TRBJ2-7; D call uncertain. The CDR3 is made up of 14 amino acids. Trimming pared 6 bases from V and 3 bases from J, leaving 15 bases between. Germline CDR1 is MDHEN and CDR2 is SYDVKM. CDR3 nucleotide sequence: TGTGCCAGCAGGAGTGATGCCCACTTCTACGAGCAGTACTTC. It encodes CASRSDAHFYEQYF. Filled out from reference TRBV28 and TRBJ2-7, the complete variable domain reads DVKVTQSSRYLVKRTGEKVFLECVQDMDHENMFWYRQDPGLGLRLIYFSYDVKMKEKGDIPEGYSVSREKKERFSLILESASTNQTSMYLCASRSDAHFYEQYFGPGTRLTVT.

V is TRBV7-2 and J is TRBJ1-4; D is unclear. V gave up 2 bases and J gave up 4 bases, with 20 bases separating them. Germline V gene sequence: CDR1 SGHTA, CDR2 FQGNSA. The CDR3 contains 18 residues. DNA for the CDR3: TGTGCCAGCAGCTTAAAACGTGGCTGGGAAACGGATAATGAAAAACTGTTTTTT. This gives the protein CASSLKRGWETDNEKLFF.

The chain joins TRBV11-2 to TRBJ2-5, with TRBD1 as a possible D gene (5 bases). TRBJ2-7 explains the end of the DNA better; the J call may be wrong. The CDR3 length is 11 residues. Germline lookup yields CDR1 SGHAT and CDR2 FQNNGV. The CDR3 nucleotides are TGTGCCAGCAGCAAAGGGGTCGAGCAGTACTTC. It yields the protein CASSKGVEQYF.

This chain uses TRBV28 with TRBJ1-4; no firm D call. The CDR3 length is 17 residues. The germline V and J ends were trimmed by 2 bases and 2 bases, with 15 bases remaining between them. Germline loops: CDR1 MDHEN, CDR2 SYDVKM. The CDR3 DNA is TGTGCCAGCAGTTTAGGGTGGGTGCAGGTTACTAATGAAAAACTGTTTTTT. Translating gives CASSLGWVQVTNEKLFF.